This T cell receptor (beta chain) was documented in a study of human T cells and chemical hapten exposure. Indicated time point: patch test 3, about 24 weeks after DPC sensitization. Treatment reported: therapeutic diphenylcyclopropenone sensitization with weekly scalp DPC. This clonotype came up many times. Germline assignment: CDR1 DFQATT and CDR2 SNEGSKA (reference sequence). The V and J ends lost 0 bases and 2 bases respectively, with 5 bases between them. The CDR3 runs to 12 residues. Unique molecular identifiers were attached to individual cDNA molecules during library preparation. A single record per CDR3 protein comes from TCRdb applying MiXCR to the RACE reads. The profile shows tens of thousands of distinct CDR3 sequences, approximately 10% of them singletons.

The source is a woman aged 45 to 65 with alopecia areata. Some clones in this sample may be carry-over from other donors' samples. The chain combines TRBV20-1 with TRBJ2-7, with no clear D. The material was whole blood, obtained in connection with sensitization to the hapten diphenylcyclopropenone (DPC). As DNA, the CDR3 is TGCAGTGCTAGAGATAAGCCCTACGAGCAGTACTTC. Translation: CSARDKPYEQYF.